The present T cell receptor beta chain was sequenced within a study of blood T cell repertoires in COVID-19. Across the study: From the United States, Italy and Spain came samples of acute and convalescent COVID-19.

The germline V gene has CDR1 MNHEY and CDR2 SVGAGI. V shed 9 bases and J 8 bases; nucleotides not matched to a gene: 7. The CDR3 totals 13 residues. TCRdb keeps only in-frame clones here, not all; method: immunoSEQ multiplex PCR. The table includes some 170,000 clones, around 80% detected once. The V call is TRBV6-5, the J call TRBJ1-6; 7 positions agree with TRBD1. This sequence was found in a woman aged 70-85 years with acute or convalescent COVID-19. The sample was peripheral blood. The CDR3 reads CASNPGGYSPLHF. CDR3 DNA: TGTGCCAGTAACCCAGGGGGTTATTCACCCCTCCACTTT.